The present TCR beta chain was sequenced within a study of cytomegalovirus exposure and HLA in healthy donors. Study in general: Within an early data release were about 85 million unique TCRs drawn from HLA-typed donors.

In the PCR, 60 Vbeta and 13 Jbeta primers were used. Clones were sequenced by immunoSEQ multiplex PCR, and TCRdb holds only the in-frame ones, with some missing. The sample totals about 65,000 clones. Whole-study results and caveats: Most subjects' HLA-A and HLA-B alleles were reportedly predicted from TCR beta sequences.

Points on this clone: Its antigen is unidentified.

The CDR3 is 14 residues long. Looked up from germline, CDR1 is GTSNPN and CDR2 is SVGIG (reference sequence). V shed 4 bases, J shed 2 bases, and the junction held 4 bases outside the gene matches. The gene calls are TRBV30 and TRBJ1-3; 8 nucleotides agree with TRBD1. The sequence was collected from a boy between 10 and 17 years old in good health and CMV-seronegative. What was sequenced was PBMCs. Written as DNA, the CDR3 is TGTGCCTGGAATGTACAGGGGGCTGGAAACACCATATATTTT. This gives the protein CAWNVQGAGNTIYF. The variable domain in full, completed from reference TRBV30 and TRBJ1-3, reads SQTIHQWPATLVQPVGSPLSLECTVEGTSNPNLYWYRQAAGRGLQLLFYSVGIGQISSEVPQNLSASRPQDRQFILSSKKLLLSDSGFYLCAWNVQGAGNTIYFGEGSWLTVV.